This T cell receptor (beta chain) stems from a study of OX40 agonist ivuxolimab in advanced cancers. Profiled with immunoSEQ multiplex PCR; TCRdb holds only in-frame clones, not every one. The repertoire holds about 93,000 clones, with about 91% as singletons. Germline CDR1 SGHRS, CDR2 YFSETQ. This CDR3 comprises 13 residues. Deletions cut 2 bases from V and 2 bases from J, with 6 bases between. V is TRBV5-1 and J is TRBJ2-3; D remains ambiguous. This TCR came from an adult with an advanced solid tumor such as melanoma, head and neck, liver or kidney cancer. This material consisted of CD4+ or CD8+ T cells sorted from blood, taken in a trial of the OX40 agonist ivuxolimab. DNA for the CDR3: TGCGCCAGCAGCTTAAAGGACACAGATACGCAGTATTTT. Its translation is CASSLKDTDTQYF.